The clone carrying this TCR beta chain was observed a handful of times. Its antigen is unknown. Sequencing templates came from extracted RNA that was reverse transcribed into cDNA. The method was immunoSEQ multiplex PCR; TCRdb's version includes in-frame clones alone and lacks a portion of them. Of about 300,000 clones listed, over 45% are singletons. As for treatment: oral pan-JAK inhibitor, 5-10 mg twice daily. The sample originates from a study of CD8+ T cells in alopecia areata. Study context: For the treated group, dosing was oral tofacitinib at 5 to 10 mg twice daily. The study, taken as a whole, reports: Amid tofacitinib therapy, many expanded lesional clones stayed present in scalp and blood. Patients shared TCRs less clearly than mice did, possibly for HLA-related reasons.

The source is a human donor with alopecia areata. Sequences were derived from CD4+ T cells sorted from blood, sampled at week 24, from a patient treated with tofacitinib.

CDR3 residues: CASSPTGGAGNYGYTF. In DNA, the CDR3 is TGTGCCAGCAGTCCAACAGGGGGCGCAGGGAACTATGGCTACACCTTC. This sequence joins TRBV7-9 and TRBJ1-2; 9 positions match TRBD1. V shed 6 bases, J shed 2 bases, and the junction held 10 bases outside the gene matches. The CDR3 is made up of 16 amino acids. Germline CDR1 is SEHNR and CDR2 is FQNEAQ (reference sequence).